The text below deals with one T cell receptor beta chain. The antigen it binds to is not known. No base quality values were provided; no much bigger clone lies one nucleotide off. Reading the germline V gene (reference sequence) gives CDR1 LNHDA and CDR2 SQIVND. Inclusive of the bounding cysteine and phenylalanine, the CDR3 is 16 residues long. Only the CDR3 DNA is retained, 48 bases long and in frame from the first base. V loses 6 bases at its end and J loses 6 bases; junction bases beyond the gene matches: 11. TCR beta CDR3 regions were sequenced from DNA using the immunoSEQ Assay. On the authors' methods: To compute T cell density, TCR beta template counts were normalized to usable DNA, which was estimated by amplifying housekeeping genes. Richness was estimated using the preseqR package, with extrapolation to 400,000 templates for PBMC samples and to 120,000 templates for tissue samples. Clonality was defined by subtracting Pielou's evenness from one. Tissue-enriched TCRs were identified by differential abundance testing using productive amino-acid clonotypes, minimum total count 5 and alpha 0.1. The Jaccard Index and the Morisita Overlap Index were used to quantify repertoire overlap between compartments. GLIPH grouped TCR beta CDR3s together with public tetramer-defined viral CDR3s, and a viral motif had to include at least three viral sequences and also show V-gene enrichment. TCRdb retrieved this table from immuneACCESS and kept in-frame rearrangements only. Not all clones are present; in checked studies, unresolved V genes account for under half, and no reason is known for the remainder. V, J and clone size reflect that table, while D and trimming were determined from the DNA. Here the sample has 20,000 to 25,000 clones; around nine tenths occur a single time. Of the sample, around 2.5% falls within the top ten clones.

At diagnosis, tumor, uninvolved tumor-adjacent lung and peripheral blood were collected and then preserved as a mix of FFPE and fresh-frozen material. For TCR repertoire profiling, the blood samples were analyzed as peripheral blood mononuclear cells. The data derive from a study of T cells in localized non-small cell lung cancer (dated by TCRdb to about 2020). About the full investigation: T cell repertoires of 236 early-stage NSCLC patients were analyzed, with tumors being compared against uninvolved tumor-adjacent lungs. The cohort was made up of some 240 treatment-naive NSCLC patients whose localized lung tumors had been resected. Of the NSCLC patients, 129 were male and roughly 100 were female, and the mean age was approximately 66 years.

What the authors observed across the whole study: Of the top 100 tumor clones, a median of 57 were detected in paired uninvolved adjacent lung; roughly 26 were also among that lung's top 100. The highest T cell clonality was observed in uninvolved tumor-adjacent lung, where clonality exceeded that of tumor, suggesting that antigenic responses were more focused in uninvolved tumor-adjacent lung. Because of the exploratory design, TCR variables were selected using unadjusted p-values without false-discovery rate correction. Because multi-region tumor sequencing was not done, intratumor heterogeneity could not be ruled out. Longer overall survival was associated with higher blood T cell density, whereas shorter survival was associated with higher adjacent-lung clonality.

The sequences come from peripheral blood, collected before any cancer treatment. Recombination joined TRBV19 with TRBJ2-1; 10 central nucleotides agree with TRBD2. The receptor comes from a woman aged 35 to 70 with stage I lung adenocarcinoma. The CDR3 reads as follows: CASRRSSGSWGNEQFF. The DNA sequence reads TGTGCCAGTAGGAGATCTAGCGGGAGCTGGGGCAATGAGCAGTTCTTC.